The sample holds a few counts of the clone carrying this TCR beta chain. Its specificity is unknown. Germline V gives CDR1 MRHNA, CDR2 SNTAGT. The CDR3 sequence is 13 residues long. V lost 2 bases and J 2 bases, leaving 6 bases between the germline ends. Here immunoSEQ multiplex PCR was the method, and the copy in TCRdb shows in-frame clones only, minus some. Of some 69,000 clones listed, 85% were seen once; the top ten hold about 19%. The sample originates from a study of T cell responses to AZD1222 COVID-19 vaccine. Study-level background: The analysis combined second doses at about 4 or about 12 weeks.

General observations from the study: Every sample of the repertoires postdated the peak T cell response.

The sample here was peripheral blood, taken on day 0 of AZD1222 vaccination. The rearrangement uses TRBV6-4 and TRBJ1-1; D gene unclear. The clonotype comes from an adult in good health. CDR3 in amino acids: CASSDRENTEAFF. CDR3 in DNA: TGTGCCAGCAGTGACAGGGAAAACACTGAAGCTTTCTTT.